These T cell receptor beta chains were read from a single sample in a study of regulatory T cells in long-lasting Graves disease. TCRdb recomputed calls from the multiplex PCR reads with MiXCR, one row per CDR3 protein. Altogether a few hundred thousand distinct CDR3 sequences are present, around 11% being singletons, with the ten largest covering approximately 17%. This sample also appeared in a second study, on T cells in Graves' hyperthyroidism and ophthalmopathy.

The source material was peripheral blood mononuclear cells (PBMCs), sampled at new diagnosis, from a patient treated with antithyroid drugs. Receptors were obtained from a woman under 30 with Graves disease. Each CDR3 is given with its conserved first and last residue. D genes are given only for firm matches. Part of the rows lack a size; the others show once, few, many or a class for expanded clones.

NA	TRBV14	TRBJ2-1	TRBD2	CASSQEGLAGPRSSYNEQFF	TGTGCCAGCAGCCAAGAAGGACTAGCGGGACCTAGGAGCTCCTACAATGAGCAGTTCTTC
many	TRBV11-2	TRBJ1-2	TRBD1	CASSFPRGLLRGRMGGYTF	TGTGCCAGCAGCTTCCCCCGAGGCCTCCTCAGGGGGCGAATGGGAGGCTACACCTTC
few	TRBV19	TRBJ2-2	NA	CASSGDYAGELFF	TGTGCCAGTAGTGGTGACTACGCCGGGGAGCTGTTTTTT
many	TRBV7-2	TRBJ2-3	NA	CASSLVPRSSGDTQYF	TGTGCCAGCAGCTTAGTCCCGCGCTCATCGGGGGATACGCAGTATTTT
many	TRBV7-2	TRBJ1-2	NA	CASSLGGGTLRGYTF	TGTGCCAGCAGCTTAGGGGGGGGGACACTCAGGGGCTACACCTTC
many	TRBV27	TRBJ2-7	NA	CASRKGPGAYEQYF	TGTGCCAGCAGGAAGGGGCCGGGGGCCTACGAGCAGTACTTC
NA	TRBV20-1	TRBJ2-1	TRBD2	CSASRLTGTSVHNEQFF	TGCAGTGCTAGCCGCTTGACCGGGACTAGCGTGCACAATGAGCAGTTCTTC
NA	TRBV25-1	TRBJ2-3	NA	CASSVLGVDTQYF	TGTGCCAGCAGTGTCCTGGGGGTGGATACGCAGTATTTT
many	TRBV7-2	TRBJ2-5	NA	CASSLGTGVYQETQYF	TGTGCCAGCAGCTTAGGGACGGGTGTGTACCAAGAGACCCAGTACTTC
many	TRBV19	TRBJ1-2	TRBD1	CASSRQGAENYGYTF	TGTGCCAGTAGCCGACAGGGGGCGGAGAACTATGGCTACACCTTC
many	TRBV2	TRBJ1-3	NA	CASTEGPYSGNTIYF	TGTGCCAGCACCGAAGGACCCTACTCTGGAAACACCATATATTTT
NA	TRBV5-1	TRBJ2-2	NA	CASMPFFLNTGELFF	TGCGCCAGCATGCCCTTTTTCTTGAACACCGGGGAGCTGTTTTTT
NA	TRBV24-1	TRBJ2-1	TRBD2	CATSDSGLAGENEQFF	TGTGCCACCAGTGACTCCGGGCTAGCGGGGGAGAATGAGCAGTTCTTC
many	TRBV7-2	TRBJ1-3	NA	CASSLEPWADGGGNTIYF	TGTGCCAGCAGCTTAGAACCCTGGGCAGACGGAGGAGGAAACACCATATATTTT
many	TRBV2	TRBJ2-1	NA	CASNSLPQFF	TGTGCCAGCAATTCTCTGCCCCAGTTCTTC
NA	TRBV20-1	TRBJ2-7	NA	CSARFRVGIREQYF	TGCAGTGCTAGGTTCCGTGTCGGGATACGCGAGCAGTACTTC
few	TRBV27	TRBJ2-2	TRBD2	CASSITSGSVTGELFF	TGTGCCAGCAGTATCACTAGCGGGAGTGTCACCGGGGAGCTGTTTTTT
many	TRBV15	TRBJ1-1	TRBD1	CATGTGTGVTEAFF	TGTGCCACCGGAACCGGGACAGGGGTCACTGAAGCTTTCTTT
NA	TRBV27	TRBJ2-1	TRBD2	CASSPRLAGGPRLYNEQFF	TGTGCCAGCAGTCCCAGACTAGCGGGAGGACCGAGATTGTACAATGAGCAGTTCTTC
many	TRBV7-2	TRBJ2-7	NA	CASSLVGGGGSYEQYF	TGTGCCAGCAGCTTAGTGGGGGGAGGGGGGTCCTACGAGCAGTACTTC
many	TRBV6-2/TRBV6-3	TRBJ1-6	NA	CASSYSQGRTSPLHF	TGTGCCAGCAGTTACTCGCAGGGGAGGACTTCACCCCTCCACTTT
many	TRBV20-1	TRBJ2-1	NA	CSALQGGPTSGFYNEQFF	TGCAGTGCTCTACAGGGGGGTCCCACTAGCGGGTTCTACAATGAGCAGTTCTTT
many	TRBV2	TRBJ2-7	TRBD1	CASGHRGRDLYEQYF	TGTGCCAGCGGACACAGGGGACGCGACCTTTACGAGCAGTACTTC
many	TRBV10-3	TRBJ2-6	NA	CAISVFTGTGANVLTF	TGTGCCATCAGTGTATTTACAGGGACTGGGGCCAACGTCCTGACTTTC
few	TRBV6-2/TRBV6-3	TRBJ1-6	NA	CAVQSSYNSPLHF	TGTGCCGTCCAGAGCTCCTATAATTCACCCCTCCACTTT
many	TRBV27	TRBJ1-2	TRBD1	CASSLVGGWTGDGYTF	TGTGCCAGCAGTTTGGTTGGTGGATGGACAGGGGATGGCTACACCTTC
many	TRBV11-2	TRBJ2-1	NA	CASSIGLNEQFF	TGTGCCAGCAGCATCGGACTAAATGAGCAGTTCTTC
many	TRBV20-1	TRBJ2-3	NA	CSAKSVDTQYF	TGCAGTGCTAAAAGCGTAGATACGCAGTATTTT
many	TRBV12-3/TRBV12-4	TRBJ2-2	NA	CASSDLFTASGWGTGELFF	TGTGCCAGCAGTGACCTCTTTACGGCCTCCGGGTGGGGCACCGGGGAGCTGTTTTTT
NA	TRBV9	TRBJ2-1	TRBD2	CASSAKGRLAGIYNEQFF	TGTGCCAGCAGCGCAAAGGGGAGACTAGCTGGTATTTACAATGAGCAGTTCTTC
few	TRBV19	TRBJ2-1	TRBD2	CASSIVGTSGGTYNEQFF	TGTGCCAGTAGTATAGTTGGGACTAGCGGGGGGACCTACAATGAGCAGTTCTTC
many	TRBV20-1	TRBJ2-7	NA	CSAKASADYEQYF	TGCAGTGCTAAGGCTAGCGCGGACTACGAGCAGTACTTC
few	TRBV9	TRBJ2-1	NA	CASSVGDEGVEFF	TGTGCCAGCAGCGTAGGCGATGAGGGAGTGGAGTTCTTC
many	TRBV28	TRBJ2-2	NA	CASSRQTGELFF	TGTGCCAGCAGTAGACAGACCGGGGAGCTGTTTTTT
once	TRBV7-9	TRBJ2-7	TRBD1	CASRVSGQGAYEQYF	TGTGCCAGCAGAGTATCAGGACAGGGGGCCTACGAGCAGTACTTC
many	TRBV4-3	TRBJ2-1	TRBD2	CASSQDYSGGDYNEQFF	TGCGCCAGCAGCCAAGATTATAGCGGGGGAGACTACAATGAGCAGTTCTTC
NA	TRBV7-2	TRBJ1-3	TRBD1	CASTKGTAGNTIYF	TGTGCCAGCACCAAAGGGACAGCCGGAAACACCATATATTTT
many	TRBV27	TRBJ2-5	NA	CASSFSPRETQYF	TGTGCCAGCAGTTTCTCTCCCCGGGAGACCCAGTACTTC
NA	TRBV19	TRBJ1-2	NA	CAIKPKGEDGYTF	TGTGCCATTAAACCGAAGGGGGAGGATGGCTACACCTTC
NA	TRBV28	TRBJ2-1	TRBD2	CASTPGLAGVRQFF	TGTGCCAGCACACCGGGACTAGCGGGAGTACGGCAGTTCTTC
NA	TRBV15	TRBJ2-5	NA	CATSRDWPPETQYF	TGTGCCACCAGCAGAGATTGGCCTCCCGAGACCCAGTACTTC
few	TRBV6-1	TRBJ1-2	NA	CASSNNYGYTF	TGTGCCAGCAGTAACAACTATGGCTACACCTTC
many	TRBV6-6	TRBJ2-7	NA	CASSYSNYPTGEQYF	TGTGCCAGCAGTTACTCGAACTATCCGACGGGGGAGCAGTACTTC
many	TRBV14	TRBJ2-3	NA	CASSQALGSYTQYF	TGTGCCAGCAGCCAAGCGTTGGGGAGTTATACGCAGTATTTT
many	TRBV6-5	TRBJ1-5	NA	CASSYWSGDTGSQPQHF	TGTGCCAGCAGTTACTGGTCGGGGGACACCGGCAGTCAGCCCCAGCATTTT
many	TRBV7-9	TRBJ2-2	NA	CASSLTPTQGSGELFF	TGTGCCAGCAGCCTAACCCCTACCCAGGGTTCCGGGGAGCTGTTTTTT
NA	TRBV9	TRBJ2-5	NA	CASSVGPGAQETQYF	TGTGCCAGCAGCGTAGGTCCGGGAGCCCAAGAGACCCAGTACTTC
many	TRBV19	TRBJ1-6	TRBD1	CASSPGQGSPPYNSPLHF	TGTGCCAGTAGTCCCGGACAGGGATCGCCGCCCTATAATTCACCCCTCCACTTT
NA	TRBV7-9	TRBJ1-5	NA	CASSSGMGGVDQPQHF	TGTGCCAGCAGCTCCGGAATGGGAGGGGTCGATCAGCCCCAGCATTTT
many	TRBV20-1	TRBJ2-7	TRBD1	CSATGTVGSGEQYF	TGCAGTGCTACCGGGACAGTTGGGTCGGGGGAGCAGTACTTC